A selection of T cell receptor beta chains follows, all from one sample in a study of metastatic and nonmetastatic thyroid tumors. TCRdb re-processed the PCR reads through MiXCR. The repertoire holds fewer than 20,000 clones, with 20% to 30% as singletons. The source material was tumor tissue. The receptors here all came from a female donor with papillary thyroid cancer or a benign thyroid nodule (not recorded which). Some clones in this sample may be carry-over from other donors' samples. The CDR3 runs from the conserved cysteine through the conserved F or W. The order of the fields is J gene, clone size, V gene, D gene, CDR3 protein, CDR3 DNA. A D gene is named only where the DNA matches it firmly. Some rows mark clone size as missing; the rest say once, few, many or name a class of expanded clone.

J: TRBJ2-7; size: few; V: TRBV20-1; D: .; CDR3: CSARSPRDPYEQYF; DNA: TGCAGTGCTAGAAGCCCCCGGGATCCCTACGAGCAGTACTTC
J: TRBJ2-2; size: .; V: TRBV3-1; D: .; CDR3: CASSRASVNTVELFF; DNA: TGTGCCAGCAGCCGCGCCAGCGTGAACACCGTGGAGCTGTTTTTT
J: TRBJ2-1; size: many; V: TRBV20-1; D: TRBD2; CDR3: CSAPRKAGQPWDGQFF; DNA: TGCAGTGCCCCCCGGAAAGCGGGGCAACCTTGGGATGGGCAGTTCTTC
J: TRBJ2-7; size: medium-sized; V: TRBV6-1; D: TRBD1; CDR3: CASISGTAPSYEQYF; DNA: TGTGCCAGCATCTCAGGGACAGCACCGTCCTACGAGCAGTACTTC
J: TRBJ2-7; size: few; V: TRBV6-1; D: .; CDR3: CASSWDVEIYEQYF; DNA: TGTGCCAGCAGTTGGGACGTAGAGATCTACGAGCAGTACTTC
J: TRBJ1-2; size: once; V: TRBV11-2; D: .; CDR3: CASSLVADSSYGYTF; DNA: TGTGCCAGCAGCTTAGTAGCCGACAGCTCCTATGGCTACACCTTC
J: TRBJ2-5; size: .; V: TRBV5-1; D: .; CDR3: CASSLSGTGGETKYF; DNA: TGCGCCAGCAGCCTTTCTGGAACCGGGGGAGAGACCAAGTACTTC
J: TRBJ2-7; size: .; V: TRBV6-1; D: .; CDR3: CASNQAARRDYEQYF; DNA: TGTGCCAGCAATCAAGCCGCAAGACGGGACTACGAGCAGTACTTC
J: TRBJ2-1; size: many; V: TRBV5-5; D: .; CDR3: CASSSDSHSTSEQFF; DNA: TGTGCCAGCAGCTCCGACAGCCACTCTACAAGTGAGCAGTTCTTC
J: TRBJ2-7; size: many; V: TRBV5-1; D: .; CDR3: CASSPRFDYEQYF; DNA: TGCGCCAGCAGCCCCAGATTCGACTACGAGCAGTACTTC
J: TRBJ2-7; size: .; V: TRBV11-2; D: TRBD1; CDR3: CASSFVSGGEEQYF; DNA: TGTGCCAGCAGCTTTGTATCAGGGGGCGAAGAGCAGTACTTC
J: TRBJ1-2; size: medium-sized; V: TRBV15; D: .; CDR3: CATSRDSGERGYTF; DNA: TGTGCCACCAGCAGAGATTCAGGGGAGCGGGGCTACACCTTC
J: TRBJ2-7; size: medium-sized; V: TRBV6-5; D: TRBD1; CDR3: CASSYHGQGSSYEQYF; DNA: TGTGCCAGCAGTTACCATGGACAGGGGTCCTCCTACGAGCAGTACTTC
J: TRBJ2-1; size: many; V: TRBV6-4; D: .; CDR3: CASSDFPGGEQFF; DNA: TGTGCCAGCAGTGACTTTCCAGGTGGTGAGCAGTTCTTC
J: TRBJ2-7; size: .; V: TRBV6-2/TRBV6-3; D: .; CDR3: CASSYTVGELYF; DNA: TGTGCCAGCAGTTACACTGTAGGGGAGCTGTACTTC
J: TRBJ2-2; size: many; V: TRBV9; D: TRBD2; CDR3: CASSDREYAGEINTGELFF; DNA: TGTGCCAGCAGCGACCGAGAGTATGCGGGAGAGATTAACACCGGGGAGCTGTTTTTT
J: TRBJ2-5; size: many; V: TRBV7-7; D: TRBD2; CDR3: CASSSGLAETQYF; DNA: TGTGCTAGCAGCTCCGGACTAGCAGAGACCCAGTACTTC
J: TRBJ2-7; size: medium-sized; V: TRBV12-3/TRBV12-4; D: .; CDR3: CASSLRRREQYF; DNA: TGTGCCAGCAGTCTGAGACGGCGCGAGCAGTACTTC
J: TRBJ1-5; size: medium-sized; V: TRBV6-1; D: .; CDR3: CASSEARAGRNQPQHF; DNA: TGTGCCAGCAGTGAAGCGAGGGCAGGGAGGAATCAGCCCCAGCATTTT
J: TRBJ2-7; size: many; V: TRBV25-1; D: TRBD1; CDR3: CASSTRTGREQYF; DNA: TGTGCCAGCAGTACGCGGACAGGGCGCGAGCAGTACTTC
J: TRBJ2-7; size: many; V: TRBV20-1; D: .; CDR3: CSASRAGPYEQYF; DNA: .
J: TRBJ2-3; size: .; V: TRBV20-1; D: TRBD1; CDR3: CSASPGTGSTDTQYF; DNA: TGCAGTGCTAGTCCCGGGACAGGGAGCACAGATACGCAGTATTTT
J: TRBJ2-2; size: medium-sized; V: TRBV9; D: .; CDR3: CASSSFTGELFF; DNA: TGTGCCAGCAGCTCCTTCACCGGGGAGCTGTTTTTT
J: TRBJ1-2; size: .; V: TRBV30; D: .; CDR3: CAWSVLERGGYTF; DNA: TGTGCCTGGAGTGTACTGGAAAGAGGTGGCTACACCTTC
J: TRBJ2-2; size: medium-sized; V: TRBV30; D: .; CDR3: CAWSSGIGNTGELFF; DNA: TGTGCCTGGAGTTCGGGCATCGGGAACACCGGGGAGCTGTTTTTT
J: TRBJ2-2; size: .; V: TRBV19; D: .; CDR3: CATDWDTGELFF; DNA: TGTGCCACCGACTGGGACACCGGGGAGCTGTTTTTT
J: TRBJ2-5; size: many; V: TRBV7-8; D: TRBD2; CDR3: CASSSLAGRETQYF; DNA: TGTGCCAGCAGCTCGTTAGCGGGACGGGAGACCCAGTACTTC
J: TRBJ2-2; size: medium-sized; V: TRBV11-2; D: .; CDR3: CASSLEPSGTGELFF; DNA: TGTGCCAGCAGCTTAGAACCCTCGGGCACCGGGGAGCTGTTTTTT
J: TRBJ1-5; size: medium-sized; V: TRBV28; D: .; CDR3: CASSFPGHSNQPQHF; DNA: TGTGCCAGCAGTTTTCCGGGGCATAGCAATCAGCCCCAGCATTTT
J: TRBJ2-7; size: .; V: TRBV5-1; D: .; CDR3: CASSDLAEGWYEQYF; DNA: TGCGCCAGCAGCGACTTAGCGGAAGGGTGGTACGAGCAGTACTTC
J: TRBJ2-1; size: many; V: TRBV19; D: TRBD2; CDR3: CASSISSGRNEQFF; DNA: TGTGCCAGTAGTATCAGCAGCGGGAGGAATGAGCAGTTCTTC
J: TRBJ1-1; size: .; V: TRBV30; D: .; CDR3: CAWIVEGLWTTEAFF; DNA: TGTGCCTGGATTGTAGAGGGGTTATGGACCACTGAAGCTTTCTTT
J: TRBJ1-1; size: many; V: TRBV20-1; D: .; CDR3: CSARVGGFNTEAFF; DNA: TGCAGTGCTAGGGTGGGGGGATTTAACACTGAAGCTTTCTTT
J: TRBJ1-2; size: .; V: TRBV20-1; D: .; CDR3: CSARGPTGNDGYTF; DNA: TGCAGTGCCAGGGGACCGACAGGCAACGATGGCTACACCTTC
J: TRBJ2-7; size: many; V: TRBV19; D: TRBD2; CDR3: CASSLGTAGGRGEQYF; DNA: TGTGCCAGTAGTCTCGGAACAGCGGGAGGACGGGGCGAGCAGTACTTC
J: TRBJ1-1; size: few; V: TRBV6-1; D: .; CDR3: CALIDTRNTEAFF; DNA: TGTGCCTTGATTGACACCCGGAACACTGAAGCTTTCTTT
J: TRBJ1-3; size: many; V: TRBV11-2; D: .; CDR3: CASSLSFGRYGNTIYF; DNA: TGTGCCAGCAGCTTAAGCTTCGGACGGTACGGAAACACCATATATTTT
J: TRBJ2-7; size: few; V: TRBV30; D: .; CDR3: CAWSTGGGGYEQYF; DNA: TGTGCCTGGAGTACTGGAGGAGGAGGCTACGAGCAGTACTTC
J: TRBJ1-6; size: .; V: TRBV5-1; D: .; CDR3: CASSNGLDSPLHF; DNA: TGCGCCAGCAGCAACGGTCTTGACTCACCCCTCCACTTT
J: TRBJ2-7; size: .; V: TRBV20-1; D: .; CDR3: CSASHPVRRSSYEQYF; DNA: TGCAGTGCTAGCCACCCCGTCCGCAGAAGCTCCTACGAGCAGTACTTC
J: TRBJ2-1; size: many; V: TRBV11-2; D: TRBD2; CDR3: CASSLDGREGYNEQFF; DNA: TGTGCCAGCAGCTTAGATGGGCGGGAGGGGTACAATGAGCAGTTCTTC
J: TRBJ2-1; size: medium-sized; V: TRBV6-6; D: .; CDR3: CASSYSRQFHEQFF; DNA: TGTGCCAGCAGTTACTCGAGGCAGTTCCATGAGCAGTTCTTC
J: TRBJ2-7; size: many; V: TRBV5-4; D: .; CDR3: CASSHGTDDYEQYF; DNA: TGTGCCAGCAGCCACGGGACGGACGACTACGAGCAGTACTTC
J: TRBJ1-6; size: many; V: TRBV27; D: .; CDR3: CASSETSYNSPLHF; DNA: TGTGCCAGCAGTGAGACAAGTTATAATTCACCCCTCCACTTT
J: TRBJ2-6; size: medium-sized; V: TRBV12-5; D: .; CDR3: CASGLDWELSGANVLTF; DNA: TGTGCTAGTGGTTTGGATTGGGAACTCTCTGGGGCCAACGTCCTGACTTTC
J: TRBJ2-3; size: many; V: TRBV5-1; D: .; CDR3: CASSLGTPSTDTQYF; DNA: TGCGCCAGCAGCCTAGGGACCCCTAGCACAGATACGCAGTATTTT
J: TRBJ1-4; size: medium-sized; V: TRBV27; D: TRBD1; CDR3: CASSPWTGRREKLFF; DNA: TGTGCCAGCAGTCCTTGGACAGGAAGGAGAGAAAAACTGTTTTTT
J: TRBJ2-3; size: .; V: TRBV6-4; D: TRBD2; CDR3: CASSDGLATDTQYF; DNA: TGTGCCAGCAGTGACGGACTAGCCACAGATACGCAGTATTTT